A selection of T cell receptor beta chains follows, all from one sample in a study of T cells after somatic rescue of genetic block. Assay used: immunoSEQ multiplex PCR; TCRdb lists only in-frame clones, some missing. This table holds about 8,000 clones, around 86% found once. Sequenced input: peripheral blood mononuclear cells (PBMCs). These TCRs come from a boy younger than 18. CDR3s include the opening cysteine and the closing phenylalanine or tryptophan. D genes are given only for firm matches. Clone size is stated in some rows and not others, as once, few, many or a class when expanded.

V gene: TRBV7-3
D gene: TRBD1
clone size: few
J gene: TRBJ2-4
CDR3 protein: CASSSTGGADGNIQYF
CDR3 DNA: TGTGCCAGCAGCTCGACAGGGGGCGCCGACGGGAACATTCAGTACTTC

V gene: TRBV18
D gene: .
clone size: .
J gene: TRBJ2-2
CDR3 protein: CASSPADPGELFF
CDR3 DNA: TGTGCCAGCTCACCAGCCGACCCCGGGGAGCTGTTTTTT

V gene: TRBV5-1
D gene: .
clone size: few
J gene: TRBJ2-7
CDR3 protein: CASSPWVQSPYEQYF
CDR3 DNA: TGCGCCAGCAGCCCTTGGGTCCAAAGCCCCTACGAGCAGTACTTC

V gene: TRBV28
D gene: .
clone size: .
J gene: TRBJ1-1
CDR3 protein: CASSPTGEAFF
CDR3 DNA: TGTGCCAGCAGTCCAACGGGTGAAGCTTTCTTT

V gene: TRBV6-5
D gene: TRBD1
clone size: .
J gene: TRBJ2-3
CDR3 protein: CASSYTGTGTPDTQYF
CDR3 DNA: TGTGCCAGCAGTTACACCGGGACAGGGACCCCAGATACGCAGTATTTT

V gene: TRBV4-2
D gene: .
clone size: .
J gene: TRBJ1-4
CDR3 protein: CASSQDDENLQKLFF
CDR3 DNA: TGTGCCAGCAGCCAAGATGACGAGAACCTACAAAAACTGTTTTTT

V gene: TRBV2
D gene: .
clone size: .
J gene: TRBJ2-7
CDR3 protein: CASNLATRSNEQYF
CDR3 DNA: TGTGCCAGCAACCTCGCGACTAGGTCTAACGAGCAGTACTTC

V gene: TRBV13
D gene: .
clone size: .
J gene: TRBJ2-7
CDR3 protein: CASSYSGVRHEQYF
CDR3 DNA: TGTGCCAGCAGCTACTCCGGGGTCCGGCACGAGCAGTACTTC

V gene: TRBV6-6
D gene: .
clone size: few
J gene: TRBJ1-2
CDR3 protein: CASSYRGGSGYTF
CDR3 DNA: TGTGCCAGCAGTTACCGCGGAGGGAGTGGCTACACCTTC

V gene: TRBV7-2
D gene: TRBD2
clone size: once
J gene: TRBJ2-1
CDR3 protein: CASSLVGGGRPYNEQFF
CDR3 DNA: TGTGCCAGCAGCTTAGTGGGGGGGGGACGCCCATACAATGAGCAGTTCTTC

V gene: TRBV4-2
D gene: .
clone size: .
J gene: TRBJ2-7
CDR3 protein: CASSQVGHEQYF
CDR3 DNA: TGTGCCAGCAGCCAAGTAGGACACGAGCAGTACTTC

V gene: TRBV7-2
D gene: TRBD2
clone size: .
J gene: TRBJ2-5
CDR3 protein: CASSPEPSGQETQYF
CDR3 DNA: TGTGCCAGCAGCCCTGAACCTAGCGGCCAAGAGACCCAGTACTTC

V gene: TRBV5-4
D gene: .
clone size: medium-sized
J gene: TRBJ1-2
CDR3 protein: CASSLDTGSPYGYTF
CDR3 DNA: TGTGCCAGCAGCTTGGATACAGGTTCACCCTATGGCTACACCTTC

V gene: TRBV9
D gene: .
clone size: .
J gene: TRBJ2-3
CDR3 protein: CASSENTDTQYF
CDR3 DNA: TGTGCCAGCAGCGAAAACACAGATACGCAGTATTTT

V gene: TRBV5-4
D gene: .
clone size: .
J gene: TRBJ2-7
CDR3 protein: CASSLAQPSSYEQYF
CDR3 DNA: TGTGCCAGCAGCTTGGCCCAGCCATCCTCCTACGAGCAGTACTTC

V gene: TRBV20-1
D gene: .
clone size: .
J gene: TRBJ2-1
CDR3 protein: CSADEIGVRFF
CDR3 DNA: TGCAGTGCTGATGAGATTGGCGTTCGGTTCTTC

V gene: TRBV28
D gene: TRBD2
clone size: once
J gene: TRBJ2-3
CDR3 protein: CASSLIPSGGTDTQYF
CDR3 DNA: TGTGCCAGCAGTTTAATTCCTAGCGGGGGCACAGATACGCAGTATTTT

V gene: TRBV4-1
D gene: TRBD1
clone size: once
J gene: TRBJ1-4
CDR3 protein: CASSQGLGQGNEKLFF
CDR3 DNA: TGCGCCAGCAGCCAGGGGCTAGGACAGGGGAATGAAAAACTGTTTTTT

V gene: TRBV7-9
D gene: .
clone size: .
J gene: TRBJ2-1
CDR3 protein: CASNRGGEQFF
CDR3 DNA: TGTGCCAGCAACAGGGGAGGGGAGCAGTTCTTC

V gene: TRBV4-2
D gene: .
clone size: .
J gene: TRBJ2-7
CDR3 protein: CASSQAGYEQYF
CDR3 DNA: TGTGCCAGCAGCCAAGCGGGGTACGAGCAGTACTTC

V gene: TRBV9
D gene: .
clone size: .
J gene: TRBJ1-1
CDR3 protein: CASSGDGEGRTEAFF
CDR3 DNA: TGTGCCAGCAGCGGTGACGGGGAGGGGCGGACTGAAGCTTTCTTT

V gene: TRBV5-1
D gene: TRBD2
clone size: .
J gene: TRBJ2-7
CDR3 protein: CASSPRGSGSLYEQYF
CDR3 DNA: TGCGCCAGCAGCCCGCGTGGTAGCGGGAGTCTGTACGAGCAGTACTTC

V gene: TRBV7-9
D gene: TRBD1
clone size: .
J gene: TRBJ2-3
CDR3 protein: CASSLAGRQGDRRTDTQYF
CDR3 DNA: TGTGCCAGCAGCTTAGCGGGGCGACAGGGGGATCGGAGAACAGATACGCAGTATTTT

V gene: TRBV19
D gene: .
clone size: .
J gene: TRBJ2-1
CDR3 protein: CASSIAAGGVLNNEQFF
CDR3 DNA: TGTGCCAGTAGTATAGCGGCGGGCGGCGTTCTAAACAATGAGCAGTTCTTC

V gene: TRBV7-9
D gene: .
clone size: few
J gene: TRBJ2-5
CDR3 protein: CASGGGETQYF
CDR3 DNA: TGTGCCAGTGGGGGAGGCGAGACCCAGTACTTC

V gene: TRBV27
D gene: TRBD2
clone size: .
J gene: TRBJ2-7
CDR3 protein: CASSLGTTYEQYF
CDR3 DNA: TGTGCCAGCAGTTTAGGGACTACCTACGAGCAGTACTTC

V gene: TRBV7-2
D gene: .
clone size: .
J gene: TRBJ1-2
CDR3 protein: CASSLVSPGGYGYTF
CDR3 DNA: TGTGCCAGCAGCTTAGTATCCCCGGGAGGCTATGGCTACACCTTC

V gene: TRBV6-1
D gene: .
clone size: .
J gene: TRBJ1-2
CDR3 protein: CASSVGGVWAFF
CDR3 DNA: TGTGCCAGCAGTGTCGGGGGGGTGTGGGCCTTTTTC

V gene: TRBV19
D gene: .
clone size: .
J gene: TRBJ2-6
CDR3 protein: CASSTGLGHSSGANVLTF
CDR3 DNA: TGTGCCAGTAGTACCGGGCTAGGCCATTCCTCTGGGGCCAACGTCCTGACTTTC

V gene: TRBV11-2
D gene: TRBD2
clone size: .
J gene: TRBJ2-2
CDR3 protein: CASSPGLAGPNTGELFF
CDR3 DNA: TGTGCCAGCAGCCCAGGACTAGCGGGACCCAACACCGGGGAGCTGTTTTTT

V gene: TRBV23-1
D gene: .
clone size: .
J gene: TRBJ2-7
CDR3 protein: CASSQSSEEQYF
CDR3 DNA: TGCGCCAGCAGTCAATCCTCTGAAGAGCAGTACTTC

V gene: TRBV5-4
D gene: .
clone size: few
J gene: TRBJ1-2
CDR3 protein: CASSFQGINSYTF
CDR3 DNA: TGTGCCAGCAGCTTTCAGGGCATTAATAGCTACACCTTC

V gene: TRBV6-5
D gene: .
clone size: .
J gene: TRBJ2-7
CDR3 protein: CASSYSGPFYEQYF
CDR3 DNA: TGTGCCAGCAGTTACTCGGGCCCGTTCTACGAGCAGTACTTC

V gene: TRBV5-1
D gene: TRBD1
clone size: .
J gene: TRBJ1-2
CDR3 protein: CASSLPSVRHRGLYGYTF
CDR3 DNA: TGCGCCAGCAGCTTGCCCAGCGTACGTCACAGGGGACTCTATGGCTACACCTTC

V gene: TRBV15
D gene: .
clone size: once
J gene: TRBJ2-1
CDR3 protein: CATSREPGYNEQFF
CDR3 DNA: TGTGCCACCAGCAGAGAGCCAGGTTACAATGAGCAGTTCTTC

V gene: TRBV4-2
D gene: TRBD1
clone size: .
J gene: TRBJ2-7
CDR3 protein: CASSQELRTGLGEQYF
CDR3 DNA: TGTGCCAGCAGCCAAGAGTTGAGGACAGGCCTAGGAGAGCAGTACTTC

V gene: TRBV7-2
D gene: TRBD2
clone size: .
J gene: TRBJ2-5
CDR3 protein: CASSPSRGYQETQYF
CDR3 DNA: TGTGCCAGCAGCCCGTCGCGGGGGTACCAAGAGACCCAGTACTTC

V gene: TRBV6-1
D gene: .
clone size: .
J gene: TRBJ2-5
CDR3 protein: CASSEGDLAGETQYF
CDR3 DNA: TGTGCCAGCAGTGAAGGGGACCTGGCCGGGGAGACCCAGTACTTC

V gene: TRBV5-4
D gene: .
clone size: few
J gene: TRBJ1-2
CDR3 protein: CASSTSGMEGYGYTF
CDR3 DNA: TGTGCCAGCAGCACCTCAGGGATGGAAGGGTATGGCTACACCTTC

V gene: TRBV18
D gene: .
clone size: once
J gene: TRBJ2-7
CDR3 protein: CASSKTTSEYEQYF
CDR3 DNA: TGTGCCAGCTCAAAAACCACCTCTGAATACGAGCAGTACTTC

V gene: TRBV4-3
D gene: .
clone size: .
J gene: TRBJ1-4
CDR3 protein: CASSHLILPEKLFF
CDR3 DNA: TGCGCCAGCAGCCACCTCATATTACCGGAAAAACTGTTTTTT

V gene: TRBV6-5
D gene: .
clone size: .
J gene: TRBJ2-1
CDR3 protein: CASSYGQNEQFF
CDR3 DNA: TGTGCCAGCAGTTATGGGCAAAATGAGCAGTTCTTC

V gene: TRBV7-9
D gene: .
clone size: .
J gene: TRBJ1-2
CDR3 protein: CASSLERTPHFYGYTF
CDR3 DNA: TGTGCCAGCAGCTTAGAGAGGACACCGCACTTTTATGGCTACACCTTC

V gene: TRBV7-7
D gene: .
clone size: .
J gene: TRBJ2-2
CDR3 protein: CASSLAPGGANTGELFF
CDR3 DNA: TGTGCCAGCAGCTTAGCGCCCGGGGGCGCGAACACCGGGGAGCTGTTTTTT

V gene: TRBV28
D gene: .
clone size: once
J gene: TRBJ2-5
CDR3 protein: CASSKRGYQETQYF
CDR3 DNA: TGTGCCAGCAGCAAGAGGGGATACCAAGAGACCCAGTACTTC

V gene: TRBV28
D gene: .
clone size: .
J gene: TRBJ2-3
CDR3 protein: CASSPDGYTDTQYF
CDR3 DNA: TGTGCCAGCTCCCCCGACGGATACACAGATACGCAGTATTTT

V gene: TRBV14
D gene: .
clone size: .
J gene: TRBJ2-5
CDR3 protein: CASSQRTGVQETQYF
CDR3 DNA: TGTGCCAGCAGCCAACGGACCGGGGTCCAAGAGACCCAGTACTTC

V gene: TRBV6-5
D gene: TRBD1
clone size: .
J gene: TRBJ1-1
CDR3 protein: CASSYSTGVAEAFF
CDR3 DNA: TGTGCCAGCAGTTACAGTACAGGGGTGGCTGAAGCTTTCTTT

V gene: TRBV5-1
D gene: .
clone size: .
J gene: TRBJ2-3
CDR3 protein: CASSLYPQVTTDTQYF
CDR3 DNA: TGCGCCAGCAGCCTATACCCCCAGGTGACCACAGATACGCAGTATTTT

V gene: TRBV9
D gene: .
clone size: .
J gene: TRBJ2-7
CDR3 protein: CASSVKLAHEQYF
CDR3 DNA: TGTGCCAGCAGCGTAAAACTGGCTCACGAGCAGTACTTC

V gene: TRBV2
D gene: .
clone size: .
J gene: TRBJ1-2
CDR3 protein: CASSVILKASDYGYTF
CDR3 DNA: TGTGCCAGCAGTGTTATCTTAAAGGCTTCTGACTATGGCTACACCTTC

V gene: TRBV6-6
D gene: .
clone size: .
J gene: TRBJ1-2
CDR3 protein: CASRKPRRGYTF
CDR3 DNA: TGTGCCAGCAGAAAACCCAGGAGAGGCTACACCTTC

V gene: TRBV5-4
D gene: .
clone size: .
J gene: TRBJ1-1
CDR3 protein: CASSLTDGGYGEAFF
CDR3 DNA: TGTGCCAGCAGCTTGACGGACGGGGGATACGGTGAAGCTTTCTTT

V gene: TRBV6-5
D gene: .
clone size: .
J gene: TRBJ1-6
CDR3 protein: CASSYSLYSPLHF
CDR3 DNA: TGTGCCAGCAGTTATTCCCTTTATTCACCCCTCCACTTT

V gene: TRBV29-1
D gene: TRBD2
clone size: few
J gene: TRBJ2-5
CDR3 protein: CSVELRTSGRPQETQYF
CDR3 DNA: TGCAGCGTTGAACTAAGGACTAGCGGGAGACCCCAAGAGACCCAGTACTTC

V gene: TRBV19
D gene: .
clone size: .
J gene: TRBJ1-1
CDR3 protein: CASSIGASGAFF
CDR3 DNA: TGTGCCAGTAGTATCGGGGCTTCGGGAGCTTTCTTT

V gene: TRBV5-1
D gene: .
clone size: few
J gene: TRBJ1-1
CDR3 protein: CASALLGPQGGAFF
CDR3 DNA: TGCGCCAGCGCCCTCCTGGGCCCCCAGGGTGGGGCTTTCTTT

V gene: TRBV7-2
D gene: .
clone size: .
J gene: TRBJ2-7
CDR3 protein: CASSLETLGGYEQYF
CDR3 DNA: TGTGCCAGCAGCTTAGAGACCCTGGGTGGCTACGAGCAGTACTTC

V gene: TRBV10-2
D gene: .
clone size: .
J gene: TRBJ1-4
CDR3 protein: CASSESNPATNEKLFF
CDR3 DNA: TGCGCCAGCAGTGAGTCGAACCCGGCAACTAATGAAAAACTGTTTTTT